This T cell receptor beta chain was sequenced in a study of immune evolution from preneoplasia to lung adenocarcinoma. Histologic diagnosis was independently verified by two lung pathologists. The V gene lost 2 bases and the J gene lost 2 bases, with 10 bases spanning the gap. CDR3 length: 13 amino acids. CDR1 is GTSNPN, CDR2 SVGIG, per germline (reference sequence). Produced via immunoSEQ multiplex PCR; TCRdb's table is partial and in-frame only. The sample carries 10,000 to 13,000 clones, roughly 80% recorded once. Sample: FFPE minimally invasive lung adenocarcinoma tissue. The receptor was derived from a person in their 70s with lung adenocarcinoma. This rearrangement joins TRBV30 to TRBJ2-7; no firm D call. DNA of the CDR3: TGTGCCTGGAGTAAGGGTCAGACCTACGAGCAGTACTTC. Amino acid sequence: CAWSKGQTYEQYF.